A selection of T cell receptor beta chains follows, all from one sample in a study of cytomegalovirus exposure and HLA in healthy donors. Assay: immunoSEQ multiplex PCR; the TCRdb copy retains only in-frame clones and omits some. The data show about 140,000 clones, about four fifths seen once. The sequencing sample was made of PBMCs. These receptors were taken from a man aged 35-49 years in good health and CMV-seropositive. Each CDR3 is given without its conserved first and last residue. For some rows the clone size is stated as once, few or many, or as a class when expanded; others skip it.

j_call v_call clone_size cdr3_aa
TRBJ2-3 TRBV14 . ASSTGRGLVPKRDTQY
TRBJ2-5 TRBV9 few ASSVAGTWGEETQY
TRBJ1-5 TRBV28 . ASSFATGLGNQPQH
TRBJ1-4 TRBV18 . ASSPSLATNEKLF
TRBJ1-2 TRBV5-5 . ASRGQGIGGYT
TRBJ2-3 TRBV7-2 once ASSSPHGGITDTQY
TRBJ2-1 TRBV5-4 . ASEKLAGGHLEQF
TRBJ1-1 TRBV5-5 . ASIRQGNTEAF
TRBJ1-2 TRBV2 . ASSELHSYGYT
TRBJ1-2 TRBV5-6 . ASSFGTSNYGYT
TRBJ2-1 TRBV5-1 . ASSLAPPSSYNEQF
TRBJ2-2 TRBV7-9 . ASSPTSGSHTGELF
TRBJ1-2 TRBV9 . ASSLEGQLYGYT
TRBJ2-3 TRBV12-2 . ASRSGSHTDTQY
TRBJ2-7 TRBV19 . ASSDEAGDLDEQY
TRBJ2-5 TRBV2 . ASIPLGGRETQY
TRBJ2-6 TRBV5-6 . ASRVRLDTINVLT
TRBJ2-5 TRBV30 . ACPGGSGPGTQY
TRBJ1-1 TRBV6-5 . ASSYRGLHTEAF
TRBJ2-1 TRBV5-1 . ASSLFRTSWSSYNEQF
TRBJ2-3 TRBV5-6 . ASSHLGTGETDTQY
TRBJ2-3 TRBV5-6 . ASSFDLFGTDTQY
TRBJ2-4 TRBV9 . ASSGTSGGGDIQY
TRBJ2-7 TRBV28 . ASSLSGLAVYEQY
TRBJ1-4 TRBV5-1 . ASSALAGTTNEKLF
TRBJ1-4 TRBV14 . ASSQAPNEKLF
TRBJ1-2 TRBV6-4 . ASRNSNRDYGYT
TRBJ1-2 TRBV9 . ASPANYGYT
TRBJ1-2 TRBV30 . AWSSGTRHGYT
TRBJ1-1 TRBV18 . ASSPREGPTEAF
TRBJ2-1 TRBV7-3 . ASSLGTSGRGGHNEQF
TRBJ1-5 TRBV2 . ASTPEGQPQH
. TRBV7-9 once ASSLPKGAYEQY
TRBJ1-4 TRBV4-1 . ASSQERQGLDEKLF
TRBJ1-4 TRBV11-3 . ASSLADRATNEKLF
TRBJ2-3 TRBV7-8 once ASSSPLAGAPPGDTQY
TRBJ2-1 TRBV2 . ASRGDWSSYNEQF
TRBJ1-1 TRBV6-6 . ASSYSGQGNTEAF
TRBJ2-7 TRBV7-9 . ASSTSSYEQY
TRBJ1-3 TRBV18 once ASSPMEARNTIY
TRBJ2-3 TRBV5-6 . ASSFRATYTDTQY
TRBJ2-7 TRBV7-9 . ASSYGQGIYEQY
TRBJ2-1 TRBV5-4 few ASSLGDYNEQF
TRBJ1-2 TRBV21-1 . ASSKARWDSSPNYGYT
TRBJ1-1 TRBV9 once ASSPGRQVNTEAF
TRBJ1-1 TRBV9 once ASSETGSTEAF
TRBJ1-2 TRBV30 . AWSRQGGSSGYT
TRBJ2-1 TRBV18 . ASSPTKAGLYNEQF
TRBJ2-1 TRBV10-3 . AISVLAGGENEQF
TRBJ2-1 TRBV7-9 . ASSLSGGTKNNEQF